Below, 14 T cell receptor beta chains from the same sample are listed, as sequenced in a study of shared clonotypes between healthy human individuals. The protocol was immunoSEQ multiplex PCR, while the TCRdb copy is restricted to in-frame clones and leaves out a portion. This sample has just over 2,000,000 clones, with about 94% found just once. Only CD45RO-negative cells positively selected for CCR7 counted as naive CD8 cells, so terminally differentiated effector memory CD45RA+ cells were excluded. Sequencing was carried out using naive CD8+ T cells sorted from blood. The receptors originated from a man younger than 35 in good health.

The chain is built from TRBV2 and TRBJ2-7; TRBD1 aligns across 9 bases. From germline, CDR1 is SNHLY and CDR2 FYNNEI. The CDR3 contains 13 residues. V lost 8 bases to trimming and J lost 0 bases; unmatched junction nucleotides: 2. Written as DNA, the CDR3 is TGTGCCAGCGGGGACAGGGTCTCCTACGAGCAGTACTTC. Translation: CASGDRVSYEQYF.

DNA for the CDR3: TGTGCCAGCAGCTTCCGCAAACGACAAGAGACAGGGCCTAAAGAGACCCAGTACTTC. Its protein is CASSFRKRQETGPKETQYF. This chain joins TRBV7-9 and TRBJ2-5; 7 bases match TRBD1. The CDR3 is 19 residues long. Germline-derived CDR1 and CDR2 are SEHNR and FQNEAQ (reference sequence). The J segment lost 3 bases and the V segment lost 3 bases, leaving 19 bases of the junction unmatched.

This sequence joins TRBV21-1 and TRBJ1-5. TRBV21-1 is annotated as a pseudogene. The CDR3 runs to 18 residues. The CDR3 loop reads CASSKVAGSLYSNQPQHF. CDR3 DNA sequence: TGTGCCAGCAGCAAAGTCGCGGGGTCCCTGTATAGCAATCAGCCCCAGCATTTT.

This chain uses TRBV27 with TRBJ2-5, with D unclear. Germline CDR1 reads MNHEY; CDR2 reads SMNVEV (reference sequence). V was trimmed by 0 bases and J by 3 bases, leaving 8 bases between them. This CDR3 region has 14 residues. As DNA, the CDR3 is TGTGCCAGCAGTTTATCTGGGGTTGAAGAGACCCAGTACTTC. Translation: CASSLSGVEETQYF.

The chain is built from TRBV4-1 and TRBJ2-1, with 8 bases aligning to TRBD2. This CDR3 has 17 residues. Germline trimming cut 0 bases from V and 8 bases from J; bases unmatched to any gene: 12. Germline loops: CDR1 MGHRA, CDR2 YSYEKL. The CDR3 loop is CASSQDSGGPPWDEQFF. For the CDR3, the DNA is TGCGCCAGCAGCCAAGATTCGGGGGGGCCCCCTTGGGATGAGCAGTTCTTC.

Details on this clone: The sample has other DNA sequences that encode this CDR3 too. The gene calls are TRBV6-5 and TRBJ2-7, with 7 bases that match TRBD1. Germline CDR1 reads MNHEY; CDR2 reads SVGAGI. CDR3 length: 16 residues. The trim removed 0 bases at V and 2 bases at J, leaving 7 bases unmatched. The CDR3 sequence is CASSYSIGQAAYEQYF. CDR3 DNA sequence: TGTGCCAGCAGTTACTCGATCGGACAGGCCGCCTACGAGCAGTACTTC.

As concerns this clone: Distinct nucleotide sequences in the sample also encode this CDR3. CDR3 bases: TGTGCCAGCAGTTTAACAGGGGGAAGTGAAAAACTGTTTTTT. Protein: CASSLTGGSEKLFF. The genes are TRBV27 and TRBJ1-4, with TRBD1 matching 8 bases. The CDR3 loop spans 14 amino acids. Germline CDR1 reads MNHEY; CDR2 reads SMNVEV (reference sequence). After removal of 2 bases from V and 7 bases from J, the junction contained 3 bases not matched to a gene.

Remarks on this clone: Within the sample, other DNA sequences also encode this same CDR3. The chain recombines TRBV6-5 with TRBJ1-1; weak D call: TRBD1 (5 bases). This CDR3 contains 14 residues. CDR1 is MNHEY, CDR2 SVGAGI, per germline. Trimming cost V 2 bases and J 0 bases, with 7 bases left between them. The CDR3 DNA follows: TGTGCCAGCAGTTACGGGGGATTGAACACTGAAGCTTTCTTT. This translates into CASSYGGLNTEAFF.

The chain couples TRBV30 to TRBJ2-1, with D possibly matching TRBD2 (5 bases). V was pared by 4 bases and J by 3 bases, with 10 bases between. The CDR3 totals 13 residues. From germline, CDR1 is GTSNPN and CDR2 SVGIG (reference sequence). The CDR3 loop reads CAWTGDRYNEQFF. The CDR3 coding sequence is TGTGCCTGGACCGGGGATCGCTACAATGAGCAGTTCTTC.

This rearrangement joins TRBV15 to TRBJ2-1; 11 nucleotides line up with TRBD2. CDR3 size: 16 residues. V lost 3 bases to trimming and J lost 4 bases; unmatched junction nucleotides: 5. The germline V gene has CDR1 LNHNV and CDR2 YYDKDF (reference sequence). The CDR3 is CATSREGLAVYNEQFF. The CDR3 DNA follows: TGTGCCACCAGCAGGGAGGGACTAGCGGTTTACAATGAGCAGTTCTTC.

This chain joins TRBV15 and TRBJ1-2; D gene ambiguous. CDR1 and CDR2 (germline): LNHNV, YYDKDF (reference sequence). V gave up 0 bases and J gave up 6 bases, with 17 bases separating them. The CDR3 totals 16 residues. The CDR3 is CATSRDKGGSGDGYTF. DNA for the CDR3: TGTGCCACCAGCAGAGATAAGGGAGGAAGTGGAGATGGCTACACCTTC.

J is TRBJ1-6 and V is TRBV25-1; D is unclear. Trimming removed 3 bases from V and 5 bases from J, with 17 bases in between. The CDR3 loop spans 17 amino acids. Germline values: CDR1 MGHDK, CDR2 SYGVNS. In nucleotides, the CDR3 is TGTGCCAGCAGTGACTTACCCCCGATCGGGGATAATTCACCCCTCCACTTT. This encodes CASSDLPPIGDNSPLHF.

The rearrangement uses TRBV28 and TRBJ1-1; D is undetermined. CDR3 length equals 14 residues. Deletions cut 2 bases from V and 1 base from J, with 8 bases between. Germline CDR1 MDHEN, CDR2 SYDVKM. CDR3 sequence: CASSLMKENTEAFF. The CDR3 DNA reads as TGTGCCAGCAGTTTAATGAAGGAGAACACTGAAGCTTTCTTT.

The chain has TRBV7-8 and TRBJ2-7; tentatively, D is TRBD1 or TRBD2 (5 bases each). Germline lookup yields CDR1 SGHVS and CDR2 FQNEAQ. Trimming took off 0 bases at V and 3 bases at J, with 24 bases between the two ends. This CDR3 is 19 amino acids long. The CDR3 spells CASSLAVPERPEGHYEQYF. The DNA for the CDR3 is TGTGCCAGCAGCTTAGCCGTCCCGGAACGGCCCGAGGGGCACTACGAGCAGTACTTC.